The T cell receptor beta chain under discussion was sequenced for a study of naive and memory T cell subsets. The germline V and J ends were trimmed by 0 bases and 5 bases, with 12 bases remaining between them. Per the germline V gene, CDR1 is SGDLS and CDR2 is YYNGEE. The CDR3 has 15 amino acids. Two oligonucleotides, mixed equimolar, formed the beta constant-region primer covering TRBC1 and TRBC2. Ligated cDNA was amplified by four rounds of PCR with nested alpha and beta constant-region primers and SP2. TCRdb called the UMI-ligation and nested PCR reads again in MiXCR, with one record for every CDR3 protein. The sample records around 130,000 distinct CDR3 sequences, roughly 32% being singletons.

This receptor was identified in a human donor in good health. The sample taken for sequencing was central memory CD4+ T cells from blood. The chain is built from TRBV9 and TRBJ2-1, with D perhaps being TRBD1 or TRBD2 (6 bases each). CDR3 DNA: TGTGCCAGCAGCGTAGCAACAGGGAGGAACAATGAGCAGTTCTTC. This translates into CASSVATGRNNEQFF.